The T cell receptor beta chain described here comes from a study of blood T cell repertoires in COVID-19. Per germline, CDR1 SQVTM and CDR2 ANQGSEA. V gave up 0 bases and J gave up 6 bases, with 15 bases separating them. CDR3 size: 14 residues. Some clones are missing from TCRdb's copy, which holds only in-frame ones; the method was immunoSEQ multiplex PCR. The sample carries some 310,000 clones, approximately 89% recorded once. This chain uses TRBV29-1 with TRBJ2-7; D gene unclear. Sequenced input: PBMCs or T cells enriched from blood (not recorded which). This TCR was sampled from a woman younger than 45 who had recovered from COVID-19. The CDR3 nucleotides are TGCAGCGTTGAAGACACAGTGCAGTCGGCCGAGCAGTACTTC. Amino acid sequence: CSVEDTVQSAEQYF.